The 2 T cell receptor beta chains reported below all come from one sample, sequenced in a study of T-cell memory formation after mild COVID-19. TCRdb ran MiXCR on the 5' RACE reads and lists one entry per CDR3 protein. The sample yields 250,000 or so distinct CDR3 sequences, over 15% seen once. What was sequenced was PBMCs or a T cell subset sorted from them (not recorded which). Receptor source: a young man who had mild COVID-19 (a few samples of this study predate the infection). Cell type and time point are not known.

This clonotype was found many times. The chain joins TRBV6-1 to TRBJ2-6; tentative D call: TRBD2 (5 bases). CDR3 size: 15 residues. With 2 bases removed from V and 0 bases from J, the gap between germline ends came to 5 bases. CDR1 is MNHNS and CDR2 is SASEGT in the germline V gene. The CDR3 sequence is CASSERGSGANVLTF. The CDR3 DNA reads TGTGCCAGCAGTGAACGGGGCTCTGGGGCCAACGTCCTGACTTTC.

Only a few counts were recorded for this clonotype. The J gene is TRBJ2-3, the V gene TRBV7-9, with a weak D call TRBD1 (8 bases). V gave up 5 bases and J gave up 2 bases, with 17 bases separating them. This CDR3 region has 16 residues. CDR1 is SEHNR, CDR2 FQNEAQ, per germline (reference sequence). The DNA for the CDR3 is TGTGCCAGCAGCCCTGGGAGGGGACAGGACACAGATACGCAGTATTTT. It encodes CASSPGRGQDTDTQYF.